Here is one T cell receptor beta chain with its context. Its antigen is currently unknown. At one end, the junction sequence differs from germline, possibly due to a read error. The data stem from a study of cytomegalovirus exposure and HLA in healthy donors. The PCR was carried out with 60 Vbeta primers and 13 Jbeta primers. TCRdb's copy holds only in-frame clones and misses some; the assay was immunoSEQ multiplex PCR. Among 120,000 to 150,000 clones listed, 65% to 75% were seen once. The CDR3 is 16 residues long. Germline CDR1 and CDR2: SEHNR and FQNEAQ (reference sequence). Study results and limitations: The sole available immune exposure information was CMV serostatus. For TCR beta chains, V- and J-gene trimming was later linked to a missense DCLRE1C variant.

The chain has TRBV7-9 and TRBJ2-1; 12 nucleotides line up with TRBD2. This TCR came from a man between 60 and 70 years old in good health and CMV-seronegative. Material: PBMCs. The CDR3 DNA is TGTTCCAGCAGTACTCTCGGACTAGCGGGAACGAATGAGCAGTTCTTC. This translates into CSSSTLGLAGTNEQFF.